These 21 T cell receptor beta chains were all obtained from the same sample, sequenced in a study of beta chain features in type 1 diabetes. The sequenced template was cDNA made from the entire isolated RNA. The table came from immunoSEQ multiplex PCR; TCRdb's copy has only in-frame clones and leaves some out. The sample records about 240,000 clones, 25% to 35% being singletons. The sample comprised central memory CD4+ T cells from blood. The source of these receptors is a young man in good health.

This clone is labeled medium-sized (0.01 to 0.1%). Other DNA sequences in the same sample also yield this CDR3. The chain has TRBV5-4 and TRBJ2-4; possible D gene TRBD1, 6 bases. Trimming cost V 2 bases and J 3 bases, with 27 bases left between them. CDR3 size: 20 residues. The germline CDR1 and CDR2 sequences are SGHNT and YYREEE (reference sequence). The CDR3 DNA reads TGTGCCAGCAGCTTAAACCGGGACACGGAACGTAGCCGGGGCAAAAACATTCAGTACTTC. Translating gives CASSLNRDTERSRGKNIQYF.

This clone appeared a few times. The chain recombines TRBV6-4 with TRBJ2-1; maybe TRBD1 (5 bases). CDR3 length equals 16 residues. V was shortened by 11 bases and J by 4 bases, with 24 bases between the two germline ends. The germline CDR1 and CDR2 sequences are MRHNA and SNTAGT. This chain's CDR3 is CARPRPGRVDYNEQFF. The CDR3 DNA reads as TGTGCCCGACCTCGCCCTGGCAGGGTTGATTACAATGAGCAGTTCTTC.

This chain links TRBV6-5 with TRBJ2-3; 7 nucleotides agree with TRBD1. V trimming: 10 bases; J trimming: 2 bases; junction bases outside the gene matches: 9. CDR3 length: 14 residues. Germline V lookup: CDR1 MNHEY, CDR2 SVGAGI. CDR3 residues: CATSPGQITDTQYF. The CDR3 nucleotides are TGTGCCACGAGCCCGGGACAGATCACAGATACGCAGTATTTT.

This clone has just a few counts. Other DNA sequences within the sample encode an identical CDR3. The chain carries TRBV7-9 and TRBJ2-3; D call uncertain. This CDR3 has 12 residues. Germline assignment: CDR1 SEHNR and CDR2 FQNEAQ (reference sequence). V lost 4 bases and J 2 bases, leaving 4 bases between the germline ends. CDR3 coding DNA: TGTGCCAGCAGCTCGAACACAGATACGCAGTATTTT. It yields the protein CASSSNTDTQYF.

The rearrangement joins TRBV5-1 to TRBJ2-5; no reliable D call. Between the trimmed V and J ends, which lost 0 bases and 5 bases, there was a span of 14 bases. The V gene's germline CDR1 is SGHRS and CDR2 YFSETQ. The CDR3 spans 15 residues. The CDR3 DNA reads as TGCGCCAGCAGCTTGGCCCCAGGTGTTAAGGAGACCCAGTACTTC. It translates to CASSLAPGVKETQYF.

There are a few counts of this clone. The same CDR3 also results from other DNA sequences found in this sample. The V call is TRBV10-3, the J call TRBJ2-5; D not certain. The CDR3 covers 13 residues. Looked up from germline, CDR1 is ENHRY and CDR2 is SYGVKD. V lost 4 bases and J lost 5, with 11 bases in between. The CDR3 DNA reads TGTGCCATCAGTGGATCAGCCCGGGAGACCCAGTACTTC. Its protein product is CAISGSARETQYF.

The V call is TRBV5-1, the J call TRBJ2-3; D ambiguous. CDR3 length: 14 amino acids. V dropped 9 bases and J dropped 0 bases, with 14 bases sitting between them. Germline CDR1 is SGHRS and CDR2 is YFSETQ. This CDR3 reads CATKVITSTDTQYF. CDR3 bases: TGCGCCACCAAGGTCATTACTAGCACAGATACGCAGTATTTT.

This chain links TRBV7-2 with TRBJ2-7; 12 bases are shared with TRBD2. Germline V CDR1 and CDR2: SGHTA, FQGNSA. The CDR3 extends over 15 amino acids. Germline trimming cut 4 bases from V and 3 bases from J; bases unmatched to any gene: 4. For the CDR3, the DNA is TGTGCCAGCAGCTCGGAGGGACTAGCGGGCTACGAGCAGTACTTC. As protein: CASSSEGLAGYEQYF. Combining the CDR3 with reference TRBV7-2 and TRBJ2-7 gives the whole variable domain GAGVSQSPSNKVTEKGKDVELRCDPISGHTALYWYRQSLGQGLEFLIYFQGNSAPDKSGLPSDRFSAERTGGSVSTLTIQRTQQEDSAVYLCASSSEGLAGYEQYFGPGTRLTVT.

The chain has TRBV27 and TRBJ1-2; weak D call: TRBD1 (5 bases). The CDR3 is 14 amino acids. The V end was cut by 5 bases, the J end by 7 bases, with 17 bases between. Germline V lookup: CDR1 MNHEY, CDR2 SMNVEV (reference sequence). The chain's CDR3 is CASSPRRGEAGYTF. In nucleotides, the CDR3 is TGTGCCAGCAGTCCCCGACGGGGGGAGGCTGGCTACACCTTC.

This clone occurred a few times. The J gene is TRBJ2-1, the V gene TRBV27, with TRBD2 identical over 8 bases. Germline CDR1 reads MNHEY; CDR2 reads SMNVEV (reference sequence). The length of the CDR3 is 15 residues. Losses at the gene ends were 4 bases for V and 6 bases for J; bases not matched to a gene: 8. The CDR3 sequence is CASSSLAESLNEQFF. For the CDR3, the DNA is TGTGCCAGCAGTTCACTAGCGGAAAGTCTCAATGAGCAGTTCTTC.

This sequence joins TRBV7-9 and TRBJ2-3; 8 positions match TRBD2. This CDR3 spans 15 amino acids. The trim removed 4 bases at V and 2 bases at J, leaving 5 bases unmatched. Germline CDR1 reads SEHNR; CDR2 reads FQNEAQ (reference sequence). The CDR3 nucleotides read TGTGCCAGCAGCTCGATAGCGGGGCCCACAGATACGCAGTATTTT. Its protein product is CASSSIAGPTDTQYF.

The sample holds one count of this clone. The genes are TRBV28 and TRBJ2-7; tentative D call: TRBD2 (5 bases). The V end was cut by 6 bases, the J end by 1 base, with 13 bases between. This CDR3 is built from 14 residues. CDR1 MDHEN and CDR2 SYDVKM come from the germline V gene. CDR3 region: CASSLVGDSYEQYF. For the CDR3, the DNA is TGTGCCAGCAGCCTCGTCGGGGATTCCTACGAGCAGTACTTC.

This rearrangement joins TRBV19 to TRBJ2-1, with 10 bases identical to TRBD1. The germline V gene has CDR1 LNHDA and CDR2 SQIVND (reference sequence). V lost 9 bases to trimming and J lost 7 bases; unmatched junction nucleotides: 15. CDR3 length: 16 amino acids. The CDR3 DNA is TGTGCCAGGACCCTCTTGAAAGGACAGGGGGAAAATGAGCAGTTCTTC. Translating it yields CARTLLKGQGENEQFF. Full variable domain (outside the CDR3, taken from reference TRBV19 and TRBJ2-1): DGGITQSPKYLFRKEGQNVTLSCEQNLNHDAMYWYRQDPGQGLRLIYYSQIVNDFQKGDIAEGYSVSREKKESFPLTVTSAQKNPTAFYLCARTLLKGQGENEQFFGPGTRLTVL.

This clone was counted at least ten times. V gene TRBV10-1 combines with J gene TRBJ2-3, with D maybe TRBD2 (5 bases). V was shortened by 2 bases and J by 1 base, with 10 bases between the two germline ends. The CDR3 is 15 amino acids. The germline V gene encodes CDR1 WNHNN and CDR2 SYGVQD (reference sequence). CDR3: CASSETGIGTDTQYF. The CDR3 DNA reads as TGCGCCAGCAGTGAGACGGGGATCGGCACAGATACGCAGTATTTT.

CDR3 nucleotide sequence: TGCGCCAGCAGCCAAGATCTCGGAGGGAGCCCCTACGAGCAGTACTTC. Translation gives CASSQDLGGSPYEQYF. The V and J genes are TRBV4-3 and TRBJ2-7; TRBD2 is a possible D gene (6 bases). The V and J ends lost 0 bases and 2 bases respectively, with 14 bases between them. The CDR3 runs to 16 residues. Germline V gene data show CDR1 as LGHNA and CDR2 as YSLEER.

The V and J genes are TRBV30 and TRBJ1-5; 7 bases align to TRBD1. The trim removed 0 bases at V and 8 bases at J, leaving 10 bases unmatched. CDR3 length: 15 amino acids. In germline, CDR1 is GTSNPN, CDR2 SVGIG (reference sequence). The CDR3 loop is CAWSVQGGGGEPQHF. The CDR3 coding sequence is TGTGCCTGGAGTGTACAAGGAGGGGGCGGGGAGCCCCAGCATTTT. The variable domain in full, with the rest retrieved from reference TRBV30 and TRBJ1-5, is SQTIHQWPATLVQPVGSPLSLECTVEGTSNPNLYWYRQAAGRGLQLLFYSVGIGQISSEVPQNLSASRPQDRQFILSSKKLLLSDSGFYLCAWSVQGGGGEPQHFGDGTRLSIL.

This rearrangement joins TRBV5-1 to TRBJ2-3; D possibly corresponds to TRBD2 (5 bases). V lost 7 bases and J lost 0, with 15 bases in between. The CDR3 sequence is 15 residues long. Looked up from germline, CDR1 is SGHRS and CDR2 is YFSETQ. The CDR3 is CASSIGGGSTDTQYF. DNA of the CDR3: TGCGCCAGCTCTATCGGAGGCGGGAGCACAGATACGCAGTATTTT.

The chain carries TRBV30 and TRBJ1-4; tentatively, D is TRBD1 (5 bases). CDR3 length: 14 residues. CDR1 and CDR2 from the germline V gene are GTSNPN and SVGIG (reference sequence). V was shortened by 3 bases and J by 3 bases, with 11 bases between the two germline ends. The CDR3 coding sequence is TGTGCCTGGAGCCCCGGGGGGGCTAATGAAAAACTGTTTTTT. It yields the protein CAWSPGGANEKLFF.

The chain employs TRBV4-2 and TRBJ2-6, with a possible D match to TRBD2 (6 bases). The CDR3 has 17 amino acids. Germline V gene data show CDR1 as LGHNA and CDR2 as YNFKEQ. V was trimmed by 3 bases and J by 0 bases, leaving 12 bases between them. CDR3 amino acids: CASSQGRGSSGANVLTF. CDR3 DNA: TGTGCCAGCAGCCAGGGGCGGGGAAGCTCTGGGGCCAACGTCCTGACTTTC.

The J gene is TRBJ2-2, the V gene TRBV11-2; D perhaps matches TRBD2 (6 bases). The CDR3 is made up of 14 amino acids. V was clipped by 8 bases and J by 7 bases, with 17 bases between them. In germline, CDR1 is SGHAT, CDR2 FQNNGV. The CDR3 DNA reads as TGTGCCAGCTCCCTCTCGGAGGGTGGCGGGGAGCTGTTTTTT. It translates to CASSLSEGGGELFF.

The V and J genes are TRBV5-4 and TRBJ2-7, with TRBD1 matching over 9 bases. This CDR3 contains 15 residues. The V segment lost 4 bases and the J segment 5 bases; nucleotides outside the gene matches: 10. From germline, CDR1 is SGHNT and CDR2 YYREEE (reference sequence). CDR3 coding DNA: TGTGCCAGCAGCCCAGATGGGACAGGGCTCGACGAGCAGTACTTC. This encodes CASSPDGTGLDEQYF.